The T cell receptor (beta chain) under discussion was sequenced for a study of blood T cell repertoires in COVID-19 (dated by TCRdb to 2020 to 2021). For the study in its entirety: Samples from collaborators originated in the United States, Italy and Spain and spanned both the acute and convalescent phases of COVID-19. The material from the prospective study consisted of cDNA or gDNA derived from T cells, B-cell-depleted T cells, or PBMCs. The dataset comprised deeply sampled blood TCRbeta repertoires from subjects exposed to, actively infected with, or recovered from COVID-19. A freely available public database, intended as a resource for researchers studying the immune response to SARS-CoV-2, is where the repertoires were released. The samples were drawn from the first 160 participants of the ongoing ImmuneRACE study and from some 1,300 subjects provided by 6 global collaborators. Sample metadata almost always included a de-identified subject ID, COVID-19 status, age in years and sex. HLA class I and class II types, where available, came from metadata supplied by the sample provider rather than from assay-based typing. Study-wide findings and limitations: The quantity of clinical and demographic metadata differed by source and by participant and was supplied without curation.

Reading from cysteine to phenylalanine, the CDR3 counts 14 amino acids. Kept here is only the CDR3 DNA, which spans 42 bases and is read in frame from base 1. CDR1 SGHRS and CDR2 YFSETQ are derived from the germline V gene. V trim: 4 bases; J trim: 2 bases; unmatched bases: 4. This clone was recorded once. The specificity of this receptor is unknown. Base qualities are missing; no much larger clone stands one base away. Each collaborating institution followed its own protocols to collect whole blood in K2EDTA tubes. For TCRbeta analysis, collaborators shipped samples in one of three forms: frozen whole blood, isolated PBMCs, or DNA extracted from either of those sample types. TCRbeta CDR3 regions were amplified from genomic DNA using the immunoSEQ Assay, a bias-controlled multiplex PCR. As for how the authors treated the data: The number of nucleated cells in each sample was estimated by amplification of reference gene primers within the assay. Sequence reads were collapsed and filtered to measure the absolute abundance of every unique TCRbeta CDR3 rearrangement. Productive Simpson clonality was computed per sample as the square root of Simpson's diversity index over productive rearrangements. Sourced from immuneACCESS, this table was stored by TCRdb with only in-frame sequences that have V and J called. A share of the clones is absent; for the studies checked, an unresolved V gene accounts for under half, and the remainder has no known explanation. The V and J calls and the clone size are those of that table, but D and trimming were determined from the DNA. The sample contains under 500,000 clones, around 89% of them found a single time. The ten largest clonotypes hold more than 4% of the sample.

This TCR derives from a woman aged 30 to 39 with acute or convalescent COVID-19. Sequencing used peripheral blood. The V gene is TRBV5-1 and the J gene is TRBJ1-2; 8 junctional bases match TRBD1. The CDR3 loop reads CASSTGQGNYGYTF. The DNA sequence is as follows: TGCGCCAGCAGCACCGGACAGGGAAACTATGGCTACACCTTC.